This TCR beta chain stems from a study of long-term antiretroviral therapy in people with HIV. Survey-level resolution applied to immunoSEQ assay v3.0. The method was immunoSEQ multiplex PCR; TCRdb's version includes in-frame clones alone and lacks a portion of them. The repertoire has approximately 20,000 clones, about 88% of them found once; the top ten carry 6.4%. Treatment for all HIV-infected participants took place in the United States. This CDR3 is built from 13 residues. In germline, CDR1 is SGHNT, CDR2 YENEEA. V lost 8 bases, J lost 3 bases, and 14 bases lay in between. Sequencing used unsorted PBMCs, obtained 0.6 years after starting antiretroviral therapy. The chain has TRBV11-3 and TRBJ2-7, with D possibly being TRBD1 (6 bases). The receptor's source is a man aged 60 to 75 with HIV. The chain's CDR3 is CASAFSGDYEQYF. The CDR3 DNA is TGTGCCAGCGCCTTTTCAGGGGACTACGAGCAGTACTTC.